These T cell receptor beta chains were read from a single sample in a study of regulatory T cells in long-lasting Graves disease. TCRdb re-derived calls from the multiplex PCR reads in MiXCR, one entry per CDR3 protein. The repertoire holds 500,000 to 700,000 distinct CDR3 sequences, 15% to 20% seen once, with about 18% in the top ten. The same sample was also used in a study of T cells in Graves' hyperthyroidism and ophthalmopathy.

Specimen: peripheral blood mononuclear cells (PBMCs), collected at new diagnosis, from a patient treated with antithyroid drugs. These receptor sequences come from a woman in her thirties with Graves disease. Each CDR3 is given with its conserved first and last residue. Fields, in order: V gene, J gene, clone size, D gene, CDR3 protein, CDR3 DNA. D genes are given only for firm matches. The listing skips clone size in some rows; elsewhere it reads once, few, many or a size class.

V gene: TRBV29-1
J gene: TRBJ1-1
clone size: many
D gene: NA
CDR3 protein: CSVGPPGNTEAFF
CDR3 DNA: TGCAGCGTTGGACCCCCTGGGAACACTGAAGCTTTCTTT

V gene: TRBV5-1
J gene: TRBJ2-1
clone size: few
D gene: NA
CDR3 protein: CASSLAPSSASSYNEQFF
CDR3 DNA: TGCGCCAGCAGCTTGGCTCCTAGCTCTGCCTCCTCCTACAATGAGCAGTTCTTC

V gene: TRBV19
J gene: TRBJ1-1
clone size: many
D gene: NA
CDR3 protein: CASWREADTEAFF
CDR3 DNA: TGTGCCAGCTGGAGGGAGGCGGACACTGAAGCTTTCTTT

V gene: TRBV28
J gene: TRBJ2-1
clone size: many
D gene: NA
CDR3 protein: CASSFPLNNEQFF
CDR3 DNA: TGTGCCAGCAGTTTTCCGCTTAACAATGAGCAGTTCTTC

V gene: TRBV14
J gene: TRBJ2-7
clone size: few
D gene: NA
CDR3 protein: CASSQVTRGIIYEQYF
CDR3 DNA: TGTGCCAGCAGCCAAGTTACCCGAGGCATCATCTACGAGCAGTACTTC

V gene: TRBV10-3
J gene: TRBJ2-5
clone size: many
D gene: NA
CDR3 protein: CATTRQPQAETQYF
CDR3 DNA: TGTGCCACTACAAGACAGCCCCAGGCAGAGACCCAGTACTTC

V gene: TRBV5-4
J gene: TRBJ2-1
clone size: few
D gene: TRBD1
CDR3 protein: CASSWTGGDFNEQFF
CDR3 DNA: TGTGCCAGCAGCTGGACAGGGGGGGATTTCAATGAGCAGTTCTTC

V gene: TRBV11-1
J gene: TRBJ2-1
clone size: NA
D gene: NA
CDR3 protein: CASSFLAVGEQFF
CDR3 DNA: TGTGCCAGCAGCTTTCTAGCAGTGGGGGAGCAGTTCTTC

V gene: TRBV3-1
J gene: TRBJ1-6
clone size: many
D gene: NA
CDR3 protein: CASSGTSVTSPLHF
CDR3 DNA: TGTGCCAGCAGCGGGACATCTGTTACTTCACCCCTCCACTTT

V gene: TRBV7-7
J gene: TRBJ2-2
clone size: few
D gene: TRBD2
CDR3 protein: CASSPSAGVIGELFF
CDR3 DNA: TGTGCTAGCAGCCCATCAGCGGGAGTAATCGGGGAGCTGTTTTTT

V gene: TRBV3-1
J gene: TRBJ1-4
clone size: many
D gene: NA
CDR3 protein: CASSHEQGNEKLFF
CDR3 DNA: TGTGCCAGCAGCCATGAGCAGGGTAATGAAAAACTGTTTTTT

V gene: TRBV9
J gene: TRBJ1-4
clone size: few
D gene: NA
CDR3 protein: CASNLGLRGEKLFF
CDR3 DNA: TGTGCCAGCAACCTAGGGTTGCGGGGTGAAAAACTGTTTTTT

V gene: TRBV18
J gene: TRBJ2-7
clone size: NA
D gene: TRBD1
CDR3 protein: CASSTGQEHYEQYF
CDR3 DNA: TGTGCCAGCTCAACCGGACAGGAACACTACGAGCAGTACTTC

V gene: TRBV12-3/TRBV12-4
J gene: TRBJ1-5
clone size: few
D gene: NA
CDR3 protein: CASSLSSTNQPQHF
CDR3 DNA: TGTGCCAGCAGTTTAAGCAGCACCAATCAGCCCCAGCATTTT

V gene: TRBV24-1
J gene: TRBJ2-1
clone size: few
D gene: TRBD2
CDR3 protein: CATSAPRERGGGNEQFF
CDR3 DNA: TGTGCCACCAGTGCCCCACGAGAGCGGGGAGGTGGAAATGAGCAGTTCTTC

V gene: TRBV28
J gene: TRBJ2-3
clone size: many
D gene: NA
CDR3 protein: CASRQKYTDTQYF
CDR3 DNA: TGTGCCAGCCGACAGAAATACACAGATACGCAGTATTTT

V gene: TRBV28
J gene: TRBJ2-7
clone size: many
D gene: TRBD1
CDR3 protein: CASSGTGTGYHEQYF
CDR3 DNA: TGTGCCAGCAGTGGGACCGGGACAGGGTATCACGAGCAGTACTTC

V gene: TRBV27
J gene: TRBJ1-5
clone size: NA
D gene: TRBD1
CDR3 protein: CASRTGAPNQPQHF
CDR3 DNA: TGTGCCAGCAGAACAGGGGCTCCCAATCAGCCCCAGCATTTT

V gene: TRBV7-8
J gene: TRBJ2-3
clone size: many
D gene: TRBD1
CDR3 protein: CASSRRGQGAFMDTQYF
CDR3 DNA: TGTGCCAGCAGCCGCAGAGGTCAGGGGGCGTTCATGGATACGCAGTATTTT

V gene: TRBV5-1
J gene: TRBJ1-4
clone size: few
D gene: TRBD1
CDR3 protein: CASSSRTGANEKLFF
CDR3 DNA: TGCGCCAGCAGCTCCCGGACAGGGGCTAATGAAAAACTGTTTTTT

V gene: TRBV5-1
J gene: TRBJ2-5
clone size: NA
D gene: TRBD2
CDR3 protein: CASSTSGTRQETQYF
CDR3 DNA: TGCGCCAGCAGCACCAGCGGGACCCGCCAAGAGACCCAGTACTTC

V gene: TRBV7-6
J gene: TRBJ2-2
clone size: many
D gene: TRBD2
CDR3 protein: CASSERLARVTGELFF
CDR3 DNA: TGTGCCAGCAGCGAGAGACTAGCACGGGTCACCGGGGAGCTGTTTTTT

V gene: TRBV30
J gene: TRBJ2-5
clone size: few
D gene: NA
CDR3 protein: CAFSGAEARTQYF
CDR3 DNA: TGTGCCTTCTCCGGGGCAGAAGCTCGGACCCAGTACTTC

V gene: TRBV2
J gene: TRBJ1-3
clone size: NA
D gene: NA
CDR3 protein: CASTAHGNTIYF
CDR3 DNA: TGTGCCAGCACCGCACACGGAAACACCATATATTTT

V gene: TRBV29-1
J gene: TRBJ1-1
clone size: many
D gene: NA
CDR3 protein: CSVNTGPNTEAFF
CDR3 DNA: TGCAGCGTTAACACAGGGCCGAACACTGAAGCTTTCTTT

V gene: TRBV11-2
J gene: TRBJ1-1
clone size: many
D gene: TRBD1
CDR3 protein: CASSLYPTGVTEAFF
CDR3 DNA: TGTGCCAGCAGCCTCTACCCGACAGGGGTCACTGAAGCTTTCTTT

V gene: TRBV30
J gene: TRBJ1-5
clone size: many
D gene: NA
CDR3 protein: CAWTERGAGQPQHF
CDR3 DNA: TGTGCCTGGACAGAACGGGGGGCAGGTCAGCCCCAGCATTTT

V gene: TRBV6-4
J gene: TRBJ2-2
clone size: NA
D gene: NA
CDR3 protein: CASSEWLRTGELFF
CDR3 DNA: TGTGCCAGCAGTGAATGGCTCCGTACCGGGGAGCTGTTTTTT

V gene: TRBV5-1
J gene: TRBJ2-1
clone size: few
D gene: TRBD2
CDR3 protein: CASSSGLARDEQFF
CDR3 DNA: TGCGCCAGCAGCTCCGGACTAGCGCGGGATGAGCAGTTCTTC

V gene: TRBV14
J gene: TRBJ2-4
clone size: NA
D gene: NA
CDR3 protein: CASTRGDIQYF
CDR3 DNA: TGTGCCAGCACTAGGGGGGACATTCAGTACTTC

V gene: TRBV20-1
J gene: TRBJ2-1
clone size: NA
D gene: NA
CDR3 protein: CSARPDSSYNEQFF
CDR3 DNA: TGCAGTGCTAGACCCGACAGCTCCTACAATGAGCAGTTCTTC

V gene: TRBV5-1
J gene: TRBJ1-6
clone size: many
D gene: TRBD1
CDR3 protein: CASSRTGTNSPLHF
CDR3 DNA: TGCGCCAGCAGCCGGACAGGGACCAATTCACCCCTCCACTTT

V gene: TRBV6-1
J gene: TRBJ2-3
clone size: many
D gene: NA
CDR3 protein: CASSELGADTQYF
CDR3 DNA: TGTGCCAGCAGTGAACTCGGGGCAGATACGCAGTATTTT

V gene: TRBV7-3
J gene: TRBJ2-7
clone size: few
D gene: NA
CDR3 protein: CASSQYDREPYEQYF
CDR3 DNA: TGTGCCAGCAGCCAATACGACAGAGAACCCTACGAGCAGTACTTC

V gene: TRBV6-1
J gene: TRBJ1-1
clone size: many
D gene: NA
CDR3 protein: CASRNRVDDTEAFF
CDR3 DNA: TGTGCCAGCAGGAACAGGGTAGACGACACTGAAGCTTTCTTT

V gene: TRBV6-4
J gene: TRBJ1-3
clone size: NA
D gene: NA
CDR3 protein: CASSQSPGAGNTIYF
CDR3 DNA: TGTGCCAGCAGTCAATCCCCCGGAGCTGGAAACACCATATATTTT

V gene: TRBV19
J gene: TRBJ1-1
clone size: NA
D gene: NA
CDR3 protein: CASSNGRTDTWNTEAFF
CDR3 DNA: TGTGCCAGTAGCAATGGGCGAACCGACACGTGGAACACTGAAGCTTTCTTT